The T cell receptor (beta chain) described here comes from a study of blood T cell repertoires in COVID-19. Study-wide background: Sites in the United States, Italy and Spain provided acute and convalescent COVID-19 samples.

Authors' methods: The authors estimated nucleated cell counts from reference gene primer amplification. The method was immunoSEQ multiplex PCR; TCRdb's version includes in-frame clones alone and lacks a portion of them. D and trimming come from the DNA, and the V and J calls and clone size come from that table. The table has around 250,000 clones, about 90% seen once. Germline V gene sequence: CDR1 SGHTA, CDR2 FQGTGA. Between the trimmed V and J ends, which lost 4 bases and 4 bases, there was a span of 8 bases. The CDR3 sequence is 13 residues long. This clonotype originated in a woman aged 65 to 85 with COVID-19, enrolled during active disease. This chain links TRBV7-3 with TRBJ2-1; no clear D gene. The material sequenced was peripheral blood. CDR3 nucleotides: TGTGCCAGCAGCTCGGCAGGTTACAATGAGCAGTTCTTC. Translating it yields CASSSAGYNEQFF.